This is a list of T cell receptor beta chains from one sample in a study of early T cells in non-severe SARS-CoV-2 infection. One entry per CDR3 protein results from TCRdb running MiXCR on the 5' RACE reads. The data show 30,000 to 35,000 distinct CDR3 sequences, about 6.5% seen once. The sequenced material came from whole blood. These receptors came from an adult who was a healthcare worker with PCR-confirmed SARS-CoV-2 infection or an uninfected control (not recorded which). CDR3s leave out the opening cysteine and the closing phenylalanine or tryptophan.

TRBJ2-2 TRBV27 ASSLWAGATGELF
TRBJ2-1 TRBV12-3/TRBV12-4 ASSLGFTYNEQF
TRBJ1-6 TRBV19 ASSINAGNSSPLH
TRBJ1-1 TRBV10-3 AISGHQNTEAF
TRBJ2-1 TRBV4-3 ASSQDQGSYNEQF
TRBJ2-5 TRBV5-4 ASSRTGVQETQY
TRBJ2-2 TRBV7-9 ASSHRDRDTGELF
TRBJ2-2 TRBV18 ASSPVPDYTGELF
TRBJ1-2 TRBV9 ASSAGGLQGAHYGYT
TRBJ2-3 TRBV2 ASSGTGGADTQY
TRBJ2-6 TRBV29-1 SVTGAGGANVLT
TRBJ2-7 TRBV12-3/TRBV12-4 ASSKYDEQY
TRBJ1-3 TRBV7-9 ASSPTGVGNTIY
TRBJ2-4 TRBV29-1 SVGPGQGDIQY
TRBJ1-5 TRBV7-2 ASSLVSGGVGQPQH
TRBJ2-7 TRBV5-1 ASSRTGVDEQY
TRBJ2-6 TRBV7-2 ASSLAWSGANVLT
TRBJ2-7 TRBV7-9 ASSLASTGANEQY
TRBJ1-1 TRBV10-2 ASSPRTGGFTEAF
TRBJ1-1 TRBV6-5 ASSYEPSNTEAF
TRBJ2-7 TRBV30 AWSQGGITYEQY
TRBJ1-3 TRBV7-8 ASRKDRGNTIY
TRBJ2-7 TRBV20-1 SARVKRGLALLPYEQY
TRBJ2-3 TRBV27 ASGPTRTAGPTDTQY
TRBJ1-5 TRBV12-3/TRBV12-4 ASSFSRSSNQPQH
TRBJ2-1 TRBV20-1 SARPHRGGENEQF
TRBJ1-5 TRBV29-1 SVTLGLGNQPQH
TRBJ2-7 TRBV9 ASSVGAGSYEQY
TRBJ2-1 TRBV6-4 ASSPGTYNEQF
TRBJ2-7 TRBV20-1 SAARGSYEQY
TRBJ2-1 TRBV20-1 SAMILAGFDNEQF
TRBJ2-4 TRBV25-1 ASSPPRGEAAKNIQY
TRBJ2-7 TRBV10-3 AISESGAGPVFEQY
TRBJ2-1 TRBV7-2 ASSVSGTASSYNEQF
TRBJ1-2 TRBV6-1 ASKAEDGYT
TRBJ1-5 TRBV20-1 SAPVGGGQPQH
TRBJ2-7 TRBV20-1 SARVRDWEQY
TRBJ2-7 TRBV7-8 ASSPGQPEQY
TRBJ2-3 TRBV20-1 SALRGATTDTQY